This T cell receptor beta chain was identified during a study of blood T cell repertoires in COVID-19. Study-level information: Cohort 3 recovery required two negative PCRs, clearance, or symptom resolution. Samples taken during acute and convalescent COVID-19 were collected in the United States, Italy and Spain.

All enrollees were roughly 18 to 89 years old and from 20 to 25 US areas. Researchers sorted participants into cohorts using their self-reported clinical history. Sequenced by immunoSEQ multiplex PCR; TCRdb stores in-frame clones only, minus some. The sample lists 200,000 to 250,000 clones; around 86% were seen once. Germline values: CDR1 LNHNV, CDR2 YYDKDF (reference sequence). V was clipped by 5 bases and J by 0 bases, with 14 bases between them. The CDR3 has 16 amino acids. The TCR originated in a man younger than 45 in a cohort exposed to, infected with or recovered from COVID-19 (not recorded which). The chain employs TRBV15 and TRBJ1-5, with D maybe TRBD1 (6 bases). Material for sequencing was PBMCs or T cells enriched from blood (not recorded which). CDR3 sequence: CATSGTRGNSNQPQHF. For the CDR3, the DNA is TGTGCCACCAGCGGAACGAGGGGGAATAGCAATCAGCCCCAGCATTTT. Based on the CDR3 plus reference TRBV15 and TRBJ1-5, the full variable domain is DAMVIQNPRYQVTQFGKPVTLSCSQTLNHNVMYWYQQKSSQAPKLLFHYYDKDFNNEADTPDNFQSRRPNTSFCFLDIRSPGLGDTAMYLCATSGTRGNSNQPQHFGDGTRLSIL.